A single sample is the source of the 17 T cell receptor beta chains below, sequenced in a study of blood T cells in healthy people across ages (dated by TCRdb to about 2015). Library generation was performed with 5' RACE. Sequencing instrument: Illumina HiSeq 2500. A second roughly 6 to 12 cycle PCR used a sample-barcoded 5' primer and a J-beta primer mix. TCRdb cleaned the public reads at Q25 with fastp, built clones with MiXCR and kept in-frame beta chains. When rows share a CDR3 protein, they turn into one entry using the most common DNA and genes. In this sample the table shows fewer than 900,000 distinct CDR3 sequences, about 34% of which occur a single time. Approximately 12% of the sample comes from the top ten. The source material was blood. The receptors were sampled from a man between 18 and 35 years old in good health.

Details on this clonotype: A much more abundant neighbour one base away suggests this may be a read error. The rearrangement uses TRBV9 and TRBJ2-1; D is ambiguous. The DNA matches TRBJ2-7 better at its end, which makes the J call doubtful. This CDR3 region has 15 residues. Germline CDR1 reads SGDLS; CDR2 reads YYNGEE. CDR3 sequence (DNA): TGTGCCAGCAGCGTAGAAGATCGCTCCTACAATGAGCAGTACTTC. It encodes CASSVEDRSYNEQYF.

This clonotype was recorded many times. The chain joins TRBV4-1 to TRBJ1-2; no firm D call. Trimming shortened V by 3 bases and J by 4 bases, and 12 bases separated the two germline ends. This CDR3 spans 14 amino acids. Germline V gene data show CDR1 as MGHRA and CDR2 as YSYEKL. The CDR3 loop is CASSHPGSTYGYTF. In DNA, the CDR3 is TGCGCCAGCAGCCATCCGGGATCAACCTATGGCTACACCTTC.

This clonotype has at least ten counts. The chain combines TRBV6-5 with TRBJ2-1; 8 bases line up with TRBD2. The germline CDR1 and CDR2 sequences are MNHEY and SVGAGI. The CDR3 sequence is 18 residues long. V trimming: 0 bases; J trimming: 3 bases; junction bases outside the gene matches: 10. The CDR3 is CASSYSPPNGGVYNEQFF. CDR3 nucleotides: TGTGCCAGCAGTTACTCGCCACCTAACGGGGGGGTCTACAATGAGCAGTTCTTC.

The V and J genes are TRBV18 and TRBJ2-5; 8 bases line up with TRBD1. Gene TRBJ2-7 matches the end of the DNA better, so the J call may be wrong. This CDR3 has 14 residues. CDR1 is KGHSH, CDR2 LQKENI, per germline. CDR3 sequence (DNA): TGTGCCAGCTCACGGGGCAGGGGGCCTTTCGAGCAGTACTTC. It specifies CASSRGRGPFEQYF.

The genes are TRBV2 and TRBJ1-4, with a tentative D call TRBD1 (5 bases). Trimming stripped 7 bases from V and 8 bases from J, with 20 bases between. The CDR3 has 15 amino acids. CDR1 and CDR2 (germline): SNHLY, FYNNEI. The CDR3 DNA sequence: TGTGCCAGCAACAGAGAGGGGCCACCTTCGGAAAAACTGTTTTTT. Amino acids: CASNREGPPSEKLFF.

This rearrangement joins TRBV12-3 or TRBV12-4 to TRBJ2-1; 9 bases align to TRBD1. The CDR3 is 15 amino acids. V shed 3 bases and J 8 bases; nucleotides not matched to a gene: 8. The CDR3 DNA is TGTGCCAGCAGTTTGGGCGGGACAGGGAAGGATGAGCAGTTCTTC. It codes for CASSLGGTGKDEQFF.

The chain combines TRBV6-2 or TRBV6-3 with TRBJ2-5; maybe TRBD1 (6 bases). The germline V and J ends were trimmed by 0 bases and 11 bases, with 19 bases remaining between them. This CDR3 region has 15 residues. CDR1 MNHEY and CDR2 SVGEGT come from the germline V gene. Here the CDR3 DNA reads TGTGCCAGCAGTTACTCCTTGCAGGGGAAGTCTGAGCAGTACTTC. It specifies CASSYSLQGKSEQYF.

The genes are TRBV2 and TRBJ2-4; TRBD2 matches at 13 bases. Germline V gene data show CDR1 as SNHLY and CDR2 as FYNNEI. V lost 6 bases and J lost 8; bases outside the gene matches: 7. The CDR3 totals 15 residues. The CDR3 sequence is CASSHRTSGGDIQYF. CDR3 nucleotide sequence: TGTGCCAGCAGCCACCGGACTAGCGGGGGTGACATTCAGTACTTC.

This clonotype was found many times. V gene TRBV5-1 combines with J gene TRBJ2-5; D is ambiguous. Germline CDR1 reads SGHRS; CDR2 reads YFSETQ. The length of the CDR3 is 16 residues. Trimming removed 2 bases from V and 2 bases from J, with 16 bases in between. This chain's CDR3 is CASSFRSRSLQETQYF. CDR3 bases: TGCGCCAGCAGCTTCCGGTCTAGATCCTTGCAAGAGACCCAGTACTTC.

This clonotype was detected many times. The rearrangement uses TRBV7-2 and TRBJ2-7; D is perhaps TRBD1 (6 bases). In germline, CDR1 is SGHTA, CDR2 FQGNSA. This CDR3 comprises 15 residues. The ends were cut back, 2 bases at V and 1 base at J, with 12 bases in the middle. In DNA form, the CDR3 reads TGTGCCAGCAGCTTAAGGGACAAGCCTTCCTACGAGCAGTACTTC. Its translation: CASSLRDKPSYEQYF.

The chain is built from TRBV6-5 and TRBJ1-1; D ambiguous. The length of the CDR3 is 11 residues. CDR1 is MNHEY and CDR2 is SVGAGI in the germline V gene. Between the trimmed V and J ends, which lost 8 bases and 6 bases, there was a span of 10 bases. The CDR3 bases are TGTGCCAGCTCGAACTGGGCTGAAGCTTTCTTT. It yields the protein CASSNWAEAFF.

The chain uses TRBV12-3 or TRBV12-4 and TRBJ2-3, with D unresolved. This CDR3 has 19 residues. V gave up 1 base and J gave up 5 bases, with 25 bases separating them. CDR3 DNA: TGTGCCAGCAGTTTAGGAGGAGAACGGGTATCAATGAGAGTAGATACGCAGTATTTT. Translating gives CASSLGGERVSMRVDTQYF.

The rearrangement joins TRBV24-1 to TRBJ2-1; D uncertain. Germline V gene sequence: CDR1 KGHDR, CDR2 SFDVKD. V was cut by 7 bases and J by 6 bases, with 3 bases left in between. This CDR3 has 10 amino acids. Here the CDR3 reads CATRINEQFF. The CDR3 DNA is TGTGCCACCAGAATCAATGAGCAGTTCTTC.

This clonotype was counted ten times or more. The chain carries TRBV7-2 and TRBJ2-7; 9 bases match TRBD2. Germline CDR1 SGHTA, CDR2 FQGNSA. This CDR3 is built from 13 residues. V was pared by 1 base and J by 5 bases, with 0 bases of the junction left unmatched. The CDR3 coding sequence is TGTGCCAGCAGCTTAGGGACTAGCGACGAGCAGTACTTC. This gives the protein CASSLGTSDEQYF. Using reference TRBV7-2 and TRBJ2-7 for the parts outside the CDR3, the full variable domain is GAGVSQSPSNKVTEKGKDVELRCDPISGHTALYWYRQSLGQGLEFLIYFQGNSAPDKSGLPSDRFSAERTGGSVSTLTIQRTQQEDSAVYLCASSLGTSDEQYFGPGTRLTVT.

This clonotype was seen only a few times. V is TRBV5-1 and J is TRBJ2-5; D is unresolved. This CDR3 is 13 amino acids long. The germline V gene encodes CDR1 SGHRS and CDR2 YFSETQ. Between the trimmed V and J ends, which lost 0 bases and 6 bases, there was a span of 9 bases. For the CDR3, the DNA is TGCGCCAGCAGCTTGGACCTTGAACAGACCCAGTACTTC. Residues: CASSLDLEQTQYF. Supplemented by reference TRBV5-1 and TRBJ2-5, the full variable domain reads KAGVTQTPRYLIKTRGQQVTLSCSPISGHRSVSWYQQTPGQGLQFLFEYFSETQRNKGNFPGRFSGRQFSNSRSEMNVSTLELGDSALYLCASSLDLEQTQYFGPGTRLLVL.

The chain has TRBV12-3 or TRBV12-4 and TRBJ2-3; the D is unclear. Trimming took 7 bases from V and 0 from J, leaving 8 bases between them. The CDR3 extends over 13 amino acids. CDR3 sequence: CASIGPSTDTQYF. CDR3 coding DNA: TGTGCCAGCATAGGCCCTAGCACAGATACGCAGTATTTT.

This clonotype appeared a few times. The chain is built from TRBV16 and TRBJ2-1, with TRBD2 as a possible D gene (6 bases). Trimming left V 8 bases short and J 3 bases short, with 14 bases between. CDR3 length equals 14 residues. The germline V gene encodes CDR1 KGHSY and CDR2 FQNENV. The CDR3 loop reads CASAGGFGYNEQFF. The DNA for the CDR3 is TGTGCCAGCGCCGGGGGTTTCGGCTACAATGAGCAGTTCTTC.